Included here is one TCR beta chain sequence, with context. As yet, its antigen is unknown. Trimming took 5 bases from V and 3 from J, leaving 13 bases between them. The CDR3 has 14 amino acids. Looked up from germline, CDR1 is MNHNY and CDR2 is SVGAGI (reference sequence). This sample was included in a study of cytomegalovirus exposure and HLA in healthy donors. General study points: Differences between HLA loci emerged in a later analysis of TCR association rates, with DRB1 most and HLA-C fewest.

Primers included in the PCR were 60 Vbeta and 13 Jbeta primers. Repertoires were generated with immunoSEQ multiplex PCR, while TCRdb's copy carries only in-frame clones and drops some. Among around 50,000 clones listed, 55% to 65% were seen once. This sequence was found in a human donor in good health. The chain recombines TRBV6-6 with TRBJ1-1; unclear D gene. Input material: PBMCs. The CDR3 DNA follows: TGTGCCAGCAGTGAGAGGGAAAGGGACACTGAAGCTTTCTTT. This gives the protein CASSERERDTEAFF.